The entry below gives a single T cell receptor (beta chain) sequence along with its context. Its antigen is unknown. The data stem from a study of shared clonotypes between healthy human individuals. Overall study findings and caveats: Relative to memory subsets, naive subsets generally showed larger estimated richness.

Donors were Caucasian adults residing in Nashville, Tennessee, USA. Profiling relied on immunoSEQ multiplex PCR, and the TCRdb table lists in-frame clones only, not all of them. The data show about 2.4 million clones, just over 90% seen once. The source material was naive CD4+ T cells sorted from blood. Subset described: CD45RA+ positively selected. The TCR comes from a man between 18 and 29 years old in good health.

The CDR3 sequence: CASSLDGGGTEAFF. The CDR3, as DNA: TGTGCCAGCAGCTTAGACGGTGGGGGGACTGAAGCTTTCTTT. The V and J genes are TRBV5-4 and TRBJ1-1, with D perhaps matching TRBD1 (5 bases). The CDR3 covers 14 residues. Per germline, CDR1 SGHNT and CDR2 YYREEE (reference sequence). V lost 2 bases and J 5 bases, leaving 13 bases between the germline ends.